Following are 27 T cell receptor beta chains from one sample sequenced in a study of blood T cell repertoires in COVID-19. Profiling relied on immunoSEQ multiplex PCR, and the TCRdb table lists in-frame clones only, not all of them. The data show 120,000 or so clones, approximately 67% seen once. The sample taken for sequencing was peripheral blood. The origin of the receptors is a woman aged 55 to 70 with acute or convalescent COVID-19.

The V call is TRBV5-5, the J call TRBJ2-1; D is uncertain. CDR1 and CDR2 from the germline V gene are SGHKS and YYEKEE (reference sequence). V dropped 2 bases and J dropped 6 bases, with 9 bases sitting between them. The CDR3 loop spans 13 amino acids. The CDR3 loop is CASSFNPINEQFF. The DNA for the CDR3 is TGTGCCAGCAGCTTCAACCCTATCAATGAGCAGTTCTTC.

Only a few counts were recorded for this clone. This chain's CDR3 is CASSLDRLAYEQYF. CDR3 bases: TGTGCCAGCAGCTTGGACAGGTTGGCATACGAGCAGTACTTC. This chain uses TRBV5-6 with TRBJ2-7; D is possibly TRBD1 (5 bases). The germline V gene has CDR1 SGHDT and CDR2 YYEEEE. The V end was cut by 0 bases, the J end by 4 bases, with 11 bases between. This CDR3 region has 14 residues.

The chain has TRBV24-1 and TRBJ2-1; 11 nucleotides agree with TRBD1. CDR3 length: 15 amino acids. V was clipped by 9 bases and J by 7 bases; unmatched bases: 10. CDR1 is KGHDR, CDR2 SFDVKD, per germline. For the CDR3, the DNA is TGTGCCACCCGGGCGGGACAGGGGGGATGGAATGAGCAGTTCTTC. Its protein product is CATRAGQGGWNEQFF.

The CDR3 loop reads CASSHLLRGGKGYNEQFF. For the CDR3, the DNA is TGTGCCAGCAGCCATTTATTACGGGGGGGGAAAGGCTACAATGAGCAGTTCTTC. The chain is built from TRBV3-1 (or the pseudogene TRBV3-2) and TRBJ2-1, with TRBD2 matching over 8 bases. CDR1 and CDR2 from the germline V gene are LGHDT and YNNKEL (reference sequence). Trimming at V came to 3 bases and at J to 3 bases, leaving 13 bases not matched to a gene. CDR3 length: 18 amino acids.

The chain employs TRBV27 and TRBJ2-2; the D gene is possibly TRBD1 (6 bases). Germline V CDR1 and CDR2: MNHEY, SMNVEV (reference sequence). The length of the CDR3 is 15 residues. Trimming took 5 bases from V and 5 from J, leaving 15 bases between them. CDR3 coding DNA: TGTGCCAGCAGTCAGCGGACAGTCATGACCGGGGAGCTGTTTTTT. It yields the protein CASSQRTVMTGELFF.

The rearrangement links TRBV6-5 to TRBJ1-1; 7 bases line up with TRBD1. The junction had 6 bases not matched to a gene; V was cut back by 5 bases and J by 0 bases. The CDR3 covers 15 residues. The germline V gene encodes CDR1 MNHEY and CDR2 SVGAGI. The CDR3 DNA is TGTGCCAGCAGTAATACAGGGGCCATGAACACTGAAGCTTTCTTT. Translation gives CASSNTGAMNTEAFF.

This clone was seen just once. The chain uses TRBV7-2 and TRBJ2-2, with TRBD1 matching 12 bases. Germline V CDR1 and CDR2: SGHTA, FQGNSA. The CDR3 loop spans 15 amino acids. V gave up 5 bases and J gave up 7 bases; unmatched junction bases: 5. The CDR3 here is CASSTGQGAGGELFF. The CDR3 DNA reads TGTGCCAGCAGCACGGGACAGGGGGCTGGCGGGGAGCTGTTTTTT. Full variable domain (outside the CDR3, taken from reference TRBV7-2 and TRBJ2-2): GAGVSQSPSNKVTEKGKDVELRCDPISGHTALYWYRQSLGQGLEFLIYFQGNSAPDKSGLPSDRFSAERTGGSVSTLTIQRTQQEDSAVYLCASSTGQGAGGELFFGEGSRLTVL.

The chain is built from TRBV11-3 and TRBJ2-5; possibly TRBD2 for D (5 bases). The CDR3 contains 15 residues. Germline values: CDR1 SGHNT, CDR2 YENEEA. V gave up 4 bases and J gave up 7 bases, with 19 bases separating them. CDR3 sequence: CASSSELHGLGTQYF. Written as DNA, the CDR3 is TGTGCCAGCAGCTCCGAACTTCACGGACTGGGGACCCAGTACTTC. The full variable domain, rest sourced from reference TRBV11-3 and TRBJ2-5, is EAGVVQSPRYKIIEKKQPVAFWCNPISGHNTLYWYLQNLGQGPELLIRYENEEAVDDSQLPKDRFSAERLKGVDSTLKIQPAELGDSAVYLCASSSELHGLGTQYFGPGTRLLVL.

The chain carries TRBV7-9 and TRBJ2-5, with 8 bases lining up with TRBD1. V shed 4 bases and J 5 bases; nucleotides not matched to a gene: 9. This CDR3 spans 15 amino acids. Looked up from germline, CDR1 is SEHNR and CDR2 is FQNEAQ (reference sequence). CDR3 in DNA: TGTGCCAGCAGCTCCCGGACAGGGTTGCAGGAGACCCAGTACTTC. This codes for CASSSRTGLQETQYF. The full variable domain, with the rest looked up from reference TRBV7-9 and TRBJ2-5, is DTGVSQNPRHKITKRGQNVTFRCDPISEHNRLYWYRQTLGQGPEFLTYFQNEAQLEKSRLLSDRFSAERPKGSFSTLEIQRTEQGDSAMYLCASSSRTGLQETQYFGPGTRLLVL.

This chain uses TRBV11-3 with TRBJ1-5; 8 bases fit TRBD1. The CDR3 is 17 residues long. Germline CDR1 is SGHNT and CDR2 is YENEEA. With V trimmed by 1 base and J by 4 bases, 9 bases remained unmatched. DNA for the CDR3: TGTGCCAGCAGCTTAGGCCCGACAGGGGACTCAAATCAGCCCCAGCATTTT. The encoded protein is CASSLGPTGDSNQPQHF.

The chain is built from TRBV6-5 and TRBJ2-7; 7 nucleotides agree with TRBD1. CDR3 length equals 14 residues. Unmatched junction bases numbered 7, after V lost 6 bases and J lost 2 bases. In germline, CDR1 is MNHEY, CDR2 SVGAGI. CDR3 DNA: TGTGCCAGCAGCGAGGGACAGCGAGCCTACGAGCAGTACTTC. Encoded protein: CASSEGQRAYEQYF.

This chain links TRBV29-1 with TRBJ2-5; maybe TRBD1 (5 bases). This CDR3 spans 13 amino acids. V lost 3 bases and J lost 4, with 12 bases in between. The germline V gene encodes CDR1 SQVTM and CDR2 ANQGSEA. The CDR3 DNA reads TGCAGCGTTGATTCTGCTAGGGGAGAGACCCAGTACTTC. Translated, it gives CSVDSARGETQYF.

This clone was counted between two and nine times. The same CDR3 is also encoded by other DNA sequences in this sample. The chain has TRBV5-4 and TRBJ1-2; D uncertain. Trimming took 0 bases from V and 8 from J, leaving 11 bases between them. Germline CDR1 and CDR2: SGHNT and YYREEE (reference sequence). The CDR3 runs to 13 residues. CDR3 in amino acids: CASSLEGAGGYTF. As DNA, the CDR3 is TGTGCCAGCAGCTTGGAAGGTGCAGGAGGCTACACCTTC.

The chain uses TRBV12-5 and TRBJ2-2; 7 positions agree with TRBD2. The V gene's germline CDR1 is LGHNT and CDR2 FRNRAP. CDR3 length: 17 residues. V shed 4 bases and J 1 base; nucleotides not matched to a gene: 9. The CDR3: CASGSPQGGGNTGELFF. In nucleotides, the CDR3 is TGTGCTAGTGGTTCGCCTCAGGGCGGGGGGAACACCGGGGAGCTGTTTTTT.

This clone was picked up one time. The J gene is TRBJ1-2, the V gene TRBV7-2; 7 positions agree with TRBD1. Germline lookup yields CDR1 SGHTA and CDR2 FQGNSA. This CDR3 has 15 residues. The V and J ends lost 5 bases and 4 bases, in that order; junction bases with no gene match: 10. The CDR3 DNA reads TGTGCCAGCAGCCCAATGACAGGGTTGCCCTATGGCTACACCTTC. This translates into CASSPMTGLPYGYTF.

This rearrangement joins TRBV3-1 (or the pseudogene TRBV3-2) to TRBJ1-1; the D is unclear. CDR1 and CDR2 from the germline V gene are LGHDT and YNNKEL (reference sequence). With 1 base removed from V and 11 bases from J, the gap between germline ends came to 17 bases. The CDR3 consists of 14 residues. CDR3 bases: TGTGCCAGCAGCCAAGCTGAGTCATCCTCGGGGGCTTTCTTT. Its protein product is CASSQAESSSGAFF.

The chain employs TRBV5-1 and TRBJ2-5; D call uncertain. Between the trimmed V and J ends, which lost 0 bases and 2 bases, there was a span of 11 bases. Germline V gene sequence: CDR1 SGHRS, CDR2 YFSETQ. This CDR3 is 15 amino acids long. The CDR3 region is CASSLGVFVQETQYF. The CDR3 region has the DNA TGCGCCAGCAGCTTGGGAGTTTTCGTGCAAGAGACCCAGTACTTC.

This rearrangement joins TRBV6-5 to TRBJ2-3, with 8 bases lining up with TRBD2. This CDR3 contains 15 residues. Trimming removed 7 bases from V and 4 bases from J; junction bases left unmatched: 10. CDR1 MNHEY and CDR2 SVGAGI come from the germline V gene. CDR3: CASTDGGGSSDTQYF. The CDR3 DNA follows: TGTGCCAGCACCGACGGGGGGGGGAGTTCAGATACGCAGTATTTT.

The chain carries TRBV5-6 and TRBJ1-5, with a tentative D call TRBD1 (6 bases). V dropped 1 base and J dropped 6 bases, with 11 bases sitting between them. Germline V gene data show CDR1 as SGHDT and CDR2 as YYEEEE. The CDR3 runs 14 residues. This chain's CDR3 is CASSLQTGSQPQHF. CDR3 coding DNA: TGTGCCAGCAGCTTGCAAACAGGGTCTCAGCCCCAGCATTTT.

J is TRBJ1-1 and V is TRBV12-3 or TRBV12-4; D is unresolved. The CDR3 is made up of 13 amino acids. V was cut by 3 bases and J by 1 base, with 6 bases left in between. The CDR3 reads CASSLGGNTEAFF. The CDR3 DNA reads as TGTGCCAGCAGTTTGGGAGGGAACACTGAAGCTTTCTTT.

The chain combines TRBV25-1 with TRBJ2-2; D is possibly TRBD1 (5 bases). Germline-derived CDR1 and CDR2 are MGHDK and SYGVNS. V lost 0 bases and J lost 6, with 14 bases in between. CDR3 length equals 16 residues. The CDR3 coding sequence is TGTGCCAGCAGTGAATATGGCAGGGTTGAGGCCGGGGAGCTGTTTTTT. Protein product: CASSEYGRVEAGELFF.

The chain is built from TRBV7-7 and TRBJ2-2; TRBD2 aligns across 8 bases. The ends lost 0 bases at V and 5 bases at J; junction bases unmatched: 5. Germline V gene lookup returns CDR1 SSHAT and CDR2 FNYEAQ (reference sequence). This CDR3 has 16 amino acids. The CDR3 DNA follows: TGTGCCAGCAGCTTAGCGGCCGGGGGGGCGACCGGGGAGCTGTTTTTT. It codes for CASSLAAGGATGELFF.

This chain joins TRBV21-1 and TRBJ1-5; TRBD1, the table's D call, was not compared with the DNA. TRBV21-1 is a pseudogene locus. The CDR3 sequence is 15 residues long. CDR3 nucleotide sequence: TGTGCCAGCAGCATGGGGACAGGGGAGAATCAGCCCCAGCATTTT. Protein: CASSMGTGENQPQHF.

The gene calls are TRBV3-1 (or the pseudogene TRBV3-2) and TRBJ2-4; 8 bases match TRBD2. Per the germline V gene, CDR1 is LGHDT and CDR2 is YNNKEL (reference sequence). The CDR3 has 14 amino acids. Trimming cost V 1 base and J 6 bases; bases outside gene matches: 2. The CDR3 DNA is TGTGCCAGCAGCCAAGCGGCGGGGGGAAACATTCAGTACTTC. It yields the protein CASSQAAGGNIQYF.

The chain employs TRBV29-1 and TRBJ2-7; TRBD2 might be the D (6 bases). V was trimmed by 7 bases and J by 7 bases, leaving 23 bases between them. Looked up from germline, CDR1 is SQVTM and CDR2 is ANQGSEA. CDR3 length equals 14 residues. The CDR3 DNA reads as TGCAGCGCCGACGGCGGGACGTCGCCGGGGGAGCAGTACTTC. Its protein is CSADGGTSPGEQYF.

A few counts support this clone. CDR3: CASSHPGTEQFF. The CDR3 DNA reads as TGCGCCAGCAGCCACCCCGGGACAGAGCAGTTCTTC. The chain is built from TRBV4-1 and TRBJ2-1; weak D call: TRBD1 (6 bases). There are 12 residues in the CDR3. Trimming pared 3 bases from V and 10 bases from J, leaving 10 bases between. Germline CDR1 and CDR2: MGHRA and YSYEKL.

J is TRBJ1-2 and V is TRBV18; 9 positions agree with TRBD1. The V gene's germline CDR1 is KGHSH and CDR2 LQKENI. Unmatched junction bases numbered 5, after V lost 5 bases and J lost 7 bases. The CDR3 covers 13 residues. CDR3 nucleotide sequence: TGTGCCAGCTCAATCGACAGGGGGAGTGGCTACACCTTC. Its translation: CASSIDRGSGYTF.